This entry concerns a single TCR beta chain. As yet, its antigen is unknown. This sample is drawn from a study of T cells expressing NK-cell markers. Whole-study context: The authors derived TCR beta repertoires from sorted CD3+CD56+NKG2C+, CD3+CD56+NKG2C- and CD3+CD56-NKG2C+ T cells. Study results and caveats: Several donors' CD3+CD56-NKG2C+ cells were dominated by the same clonotypes.

One entry per CDR3 protein, without DNA, is what TCRdb gives after re-calling the 5' RACE reads. The ten most abundant clones cover approximately 7% of a sample with some 410,000 distinct CDR3 sequences. This CDR3 contains 15 residues. The receptor was isolated from a woman aged 18-70 years in good health. This sequence joins TRBV12-3 or TRBV12-4 and TRBJ2-1; TCRdb calls TRBD1, which cannot be checked without DNA. The sequenced sample was blood T cells: a sorted CD56 or NKG2C T cell subset, CD4+ or CD8+ T cells, or bulk PBMC T cells (not recorded which). This CDR3 is CASSLWQGRYNEQFF.